One sample yielded the 27 T cell receptor beta chains listed below, sequenced in a study of cytomegalovirus exposure and HLA in healthy donors. It was with 60 Vbeta and 13 Jbeta primers that the PCR ran. Sequencing used immunoSEQ multiplex PCR; TCRdb keeps in-frame clones, though not all of them. The sample lists roughly 170,000 clones; over 80% were seen once. The source material was PBMCs. Receptor source: a man aged 50 to 60 in good health and CMV-seronegative.

J is TRBJ1-4 and V is TRBV11-2; 9 nucleotides agree with TRBD1. CDR1 and CDR2 (germline): SGHAT, FQNNGV. Unmatched junction bases numbered 7, after V lost 3 bases and J lost 5 bases. The CDR3 is made up of 16 amino acids. The CDR3 reads CASSFGTGTLNEKLFF. The CDR3, as DNA: TGTGCCAGCAGCTTCGGGACAGGGACCCTAAATGAAAAACTGTTTTTT.

CDR3 loop: CASSPNTYEQYF. The CDR3 region has the DNA TGTGCCAGCTCACCAAATACCTACGAGCAGTACTTC. The chain has TRBV18 and TRBJ2-7; D is unclear. CDR3 length equals 12 residues. CDR1 and CDR2 (germline): KGHSH, LQKENI. V was shortened by 2 bases and J by 2 bases, with 4 bases between the two germline ends.

This clone occurred a few times. The chain is built from TRBV5-8 and TRBJ2-5; 11 bases fit TRBD2. The CDR3 sequence is 15 residues long. V trimming: 5 bases; J trimming: 4 bases; junction bases outside the gene matches: 7. Germline V lookup: CDR1 SGHTS, CDR2 YDEGEE. The CDR3 sequence is CASSRRTSGLETQYF. The DNA of the CDR3 is TGTGCCAGCAGTCGCCGGACTAGCGGGCTAGAGACCCAGTACTTC.

The rearrangement links TRBV7-2 to TRBJ2-5; TRBD2 might be the D (5 bases). Germline V gives CDR1 SGHTA, CDR2 FQGNSA. Trimming cost V 5 bases and J 2 bases, with 21 bases left between them. CDR3 length: 17 amino acids. The CDR3 DNA reads TGTGCCAGCAGCCTGGACTTGGAGCGCGCCGTGCAAGAGACCCAGTACTTC. Its protein product is CASSLDLERAVQETQYF.

The V call is TRBV21-1, the J call TRBJ2-3; the table's TRBD2 call for D was not verified on the DNA. TRBV21-1 counts as a pseudogene. The CDR3 length is 16 residues. The CDR3 DNA follows: TGTGCCAGCAGCAAGAAACTAGCGGGAGACACAGATACGCAGTATTTT. Its translation is CASSKKLAGDTDTQYF.

The chain is built from TRBV11-2 and TRBJ2-5; possibly TRBD2 for D (6 bases). Deletions cut 4 bases from V and 7 bases from J, with 16 bases between. This CDR3 is 14 amino acids long. Germline CDR1 reads SGHAT; CDR2 reads FQNNGV. The CDR3 DNA reads as TGTGCCAGCAGCTCCGAGCGGGCCAAGGGGACCCAGTACTTC. Its protein product is CASSSERAKGTQYF. Drawing the rest from reference TRBV11-2 and TRBJ2-5, the complete variable domain is EAGVAQSPRYKIIEKRQSVAFWCNPISGHATLYWYQQILGQGPKLLIQFQNNGVVDDSQLPKDRFSAERLKGVDSTLKIQPAKLEDSAVYLCASSSERAKGTQYFGPGTRLLVL.

This clone was observed a handful of times. V and J are TRBV9 and TRBJ2-1; a weak D match, TRBD2 (6 bases). CDR1 is SGDLS and CDR2 is YYNGEE in the germline V gene. V was shortened by 3 bases and J by 1 base, with 11 bases between the two germline ends. This CDR3 region has 15 residues. Here the CDR3 DNA reads TGTGCCAGCAGCGCCCGTAGCGGATCCTACAATGAGCAGTTCTTC. It codes for CASSARSGSYNEQFF.

The J gene is TRBJ2-5, the V gene TRBV7-2; 8 bases map to TRBD2. V shed 6 bases, J shed 4 bases, and the junction held 7 bases outside the gene matches. There are 14 residues in the CDR3. Germline V gene lookup returns CDR1 SGHTA and CDR2 FQGNSA. The CDR3 DNA reads TGTGCCAGCAGTCCTAGCGGGTTTGGAGAGACCCAGTACTTC. Translated: CASSPSGFGETQYF.

This chain uses TRBV9 with TRBJ2-1; D may be TRBD2 (7 bases). The V and J ends lost 0 bases and 2 bases respectively, with 12 bases between them. This CDR3 region has 16 residues. The germline gives CDR1 SGDLS, CDR2 YYNGEE. The CDR3 spells CASSVDFGGPYNEQFF. CDR3 sequence (DNA): TGTGCCAGCAGCGTAGATTTCGGGGGGCCCTACAATGAGCAGTTCTTC.

The rearrangement joins TRBV5-5 to TRBJ2-4; D not resolved. Trimming took off 0 bases at V and 5 bases at J, with 6 bases between the two ends. The CDR3 has 13 residues. Germline CDR1 is SGHKS and CDR2 is YYEKEE (reference sequence). Here the CDR3 reads CASSLAAENIQYF. CDR3 sequence (DNA): TGTGCCAGCAGCTTGGCCGCGGAAAACATTCAGTACTTC.

V is TRBV5-1 and J is TRBJ2-3, with 8 bases lining up with TRBD1. Germline loops: CDR1 SGHRS, CDR2 YFSETQ. V trimming: 0 bases; J trimming: 1 base; junction bases outside the gene matches: 1. The CDR3 loop spans 15 amino acids. CDR3 sequence: CASSLGDRRTDTQYF. The CDR3, as DNA: TGCGCCAGCAGCTTGGGGGACAGGCGCACAGATACGCAGTATTTT.

The V and J genes are TRBV21-1 and TRBJ1-5; the DNA was not used to check the table's D call, TRBD1. TRBV21-1 is given as a pseudogene. This CDR3 region has 19 residues. The CDR3 protein is CASSTAERDRGPLGQPQHF. CDR3 bases: TGTGCCAGCAGCACAGCAGAGCGGGACAGGGGTCCCCTCGGGCAGCCCCAGCATTTT.

The V gene is TRBV7-9, the J gene TRBJ2-1, with no clear D. Germline CDR1 SEHNR, CDR2 FQNEAQ (reference sequence). The germline V and J ends were trimmed by 3 bases and 4 bases, with 13 bases remaining between them. The length of the CDR3 is 15 residues. The CDR3 DNA reads TGTGCCAGCAGCTTCAGCCAGGATCTTTACAATGAGCAGTTCTTC. This sequence encodes CASSFSQDLYNEQFF.

V usage is TRBV18 and J usage is TRBJ2-7; TRBD2 matches at 7 bases. Germline trimming cut 4 bases from V and 3 bases from J; bases unmatched to any gene: 9. The CDR3 covers 15 residues. Germline CDR1 and CDR2: KGHSH and LQKENI. CDR3 in amino acids: CASSRPGTKNYEQYF. The CDR3 DNA reads TGTGCCAGCTCACGACCCGGGACTAAGAACTACGAGCAGTACTTC.

The chain combines TRBV7-3 with TRBJ2-1; TRBD1 matches 7 bases. Germline V CDR1 and CDR2: SGHTA, FQGTGA. The trim removed 3 bases at V and 5 bases at J, leaving 4 bases unmatched. This CDR3 has 14 residues. The CDR3 protein is CASSLGQYHNEQFF. The CDR3 coding sequence is TGTGCCAGCAGCTTGGGACAGTACCACAATGAGCAGTTCTTC.

The CDR3 DNA follows: TGTGCCACCAGCAGCGGACTAGCGGCCCACACAGATACGCAGTATTTT. This translates into CATSSGLAAHTDTQYF. The chain joins TRBV15 to TRBJ2-3; TRBD2 aligns across 10 bases. Germline V gives CDR1 LNHNV, CDR2 YYDKDF (reference sequence). V lost 3 bases, J lost 2 bases, and 5 bases stayed unmatched. The CDR3 covers 16 residues.

The J gene is TRBJ2-1, the V gene TRBV6-1; 11 bases line up with TRBD2. The junction had 6 bases not matched to a gene; V was cut back by 6 bases and J by 5 bases. In germline, CDR1 is MNHNS, CDR2 SASEGT. The CDR3 totals 15 residues. The CDR3 spells CASSTGTSGNNEQFF. CDR3 nucleotides: TGTGCCAGCAGCACGGGGACTAGCGGTAACAATGAGCAGTTCTTC.

The gene calls are TRBV19 and TRBJ1-5; TRBD1 matches at 12 bases. This CDR3 is 17 amino acids long. Unmatched junction bases numbered 4, after V lost 4 bases and J lost 0 bases. Germline CDR1 reads LNHDA; CDR2 reads SQIVND (reference sequence). CDR3 nucleotide sequence: TGTGCCAGTAGTACTCGGGACAGGGGGCTTAGCAATCAGCCCCAGCATTTT. This codes for CASSTRDRGLSNQPQHF.

This chain uses TRBV7-2 with TRBJ2-7, with 8 nucleotides matching TRBD1. Germline V lookup: CDR1 SGHTA, CDR2 FQGNSA. The CDR3 runs 16 residues. V lost 5 bases and J lost 1; bases outside the gene matches: 10. The CDR3 here is CASSASGQDLSYEQYF. The DNA for the CDR3 is TGTGCCAGCAGCGCATCGGGACAGGACTTATCCTACGAGCAGTACTTC.

The chain is built from TRBV4-2 and TRBJ1-1; no clear D. There are 13 residues in the CDR3. V lost 1 base and J lost 12, with 15 bases in between. The germline V gene has CDR1 LGHNA and CDR2 YNFKEQ. The CDR3 reads CASSQAVLGRPFF. Here the CDR3 DNA reads TGTGCCAGCAGCCAAGCGGTTCTAGGGAGGCCTTTCTTT.

This chain connects TRBV6-4 to TRBJ2-1; TRBD1 aligns across 7 bases. With 5 bases clipped from V and 4 bases from J, the junction kept 8 bases outside the gene matches. This CDR3 is 15 amino acids long. The germline gives CDR1 MRHNA, CDR2 SNTAGT. The CDR3 loop reads CASSIGQAFYNEQFF. In nucleotides, the CDR3 is TGTGCCAGCAGTATTGGACAGGCATTTTACAATGAGCAGTTCTTC.

The gene calls are TRBV6-5 and TRBJ1-2; a weak D match, TRBD1 (5 bases). The CDR3 is 14 residues long. Trimming took off 6 bases at V and 0 bases at J, with 11 bases between the two ends. Germline V gene sequence: CDR1 MNHEY, CDR2 SVGAGI. For the CDR3, the DNA is TGTGCCAGCAGGCAGACAGCCTCTAACTATGGCTACACCTTC. This encodes CASRQTASNYGYTF.

This clone has just one count. The chain uses TRBV7-9 and TRBJ1-3; weak D call: TRBD1 (6 bases). Between the trimmed V and J ends, which lost 6 bases and 4 bases, there was a span of 13 bases. In germline, CDR1 is SEHNR, CDR2 FQNEAQ (reference sequence). The CDR3 covers 14 residues. CDR3: CASRLQGNGNTIYF. The CDR3 coding sequence is TGTGCCAGCAGACTCCAGGGGAACGGAAACACCATATATTTT.

The genes are TRBV27 and TRBJ2-3; 9 positions match TRBD1. Germline V gene data show CDR1 as MNHEY and CDR2 as SMNVEV (reference sequence). The length of the CDR3 is 14 residues. J was trimmed by 3 bases and V by 8 bases; bases with no gene match: 6. The CDR3 DNA is TGTGCCAGCTCCGAGGACAGGGGAACAGATACGCAGTATTTT. Residues: CASSEDRGTDTQYF.

The rearrangement links TRBV11-2 to TRBJ2-7; D gene uncertain. This CDR3 is 12 amino acids long. V lost 5 bases and J 5 bases, leaving 10 bases between the germline ends. Germline CDR1 SGHAT, CDR2 FQNNGV. CDR3 residues: CASSPTENEQYF. CDR3 sequence (DNA): TGTGCCAGCAGCCCCACAGAGAACGAGCAGTACTTC. The full variable domain, completed using reference TRBV11-2 and TRBJ2-7, is EAGVAQSPRYKIIEKRQSVAFWCNPISGHATLYWYQQILGQGPKLLIQFQNNGVVDDSQLPKDRFSAERLKGVDSTLKIQPAKLEDSAVYLCASSPTENEQYFGPGTRLTVT.

The table lists this clone with a count of one. The chain is built from TRBV18 and TRBJ1-5; a possible D gene is TRBD1 (5 bases). V lost 2 bases and J lost 0, with 11 bases in between. The CDR3 sequence is 16 residues long. Germline CDR1 is KGHSH and CDR2 is LQKENI. The CDR3 region has the DNA TGTGCCAGCTCACCAGGCGCCGGACATAGCAATCAGCCCCAGCATTTT. Amino acid sequence: CASSPGAGHSNQPQHF.

The V gene is TRBV18, the J gene TRBJ2-7; tentatively, D is TRBD1 (5 bases). Germline V gives CDR1 KGHSH, CDR2 LQKENI. This CDR3 has 14 residues. The V end lost 3 bases, the J end lost 1 base, and 10 bases lay between the germline ends. The CDR3 is CASSPSTESYEQYF. Here the CDR3 DNA reads TGTGCCAGCTCACCGTCGACAGAATCCTACGAGCAGTACTTC.